The source of this T cell receptor (beta chain) is a study of T cell responses to AZD1222 COVID-19 vaccine. Assay used: immunoSEQ multiplex PCR; TCRdb lists only in-frame clones, some missing. The table lists roughly 260,000 clones, more than 80% of them singletons, with around 0.6% in the top ten. J gave up 3 bases and V 8 bases, and 2 bases lay outside the gene matches. Germline V gene data show CDR1 as LNHDA and CDR2 as SQIVND (reference sequence). This CDR3 comprises 13 residues. In the case of this clone: Its antigen is still unknown.

Regarding the study as a whole: In all cases, repertoires were sampled only after the peak T cell response. The donors showed a predominance of white British ancestry and of females, with possible underestimation of clonal diversity.

This clonotype was obtained from an adult in good health. The chain carries TRBV19 and TRBJ1-1; 11 positions agree with TRBD1. Sequencing was performed on peripheral blood, taken on day 0 of AZD1222 vaccination. Written as DNA, the CDR3 is TGTGCCAGTGAGGGACAGGGGGACACTGAAGCTTTCTTT. Amino acid sequence: CASEGQGDTEAFF.